This TCR beta chain was recovered during a study of CD8+ T cells in alopecia areata. From germline, CDR1 is SEHNR and CDR2 FQNEAQ (reference sequence). The germline V and J ends were trimmed by 3 bases and 7 bases, with 9 bases remaining between them. The CDR3 consists of 13 residues. Following RNA extraction, reverse transcription yielded cDNA that acted as the sequencing template. The repertoire was sequenced with immunoSEQ multiplex PCR; TCRdb's copy has only in-frame clones and lacks some. The table records under 150,000 clones, around 63% of them present only once. As to treatment: oral pan-JAK inhibitor, 5-10 mg twice daily. Remarks on this clone: Its cognate antigen is unknown.

Study-level points and caveats: Amid tofacitinib therapy, many expanded lesional clones stayed present in scalp and blood.

Sequencing used CD4+ T cells sorted from blood, obtained at week 4, from a patient treated with tofacitinib. The sequence came from a human donor with alopecia areata. This rearrangement joins TRBV7-9 to TRBJ1-4, with D tentatively TRBD1 (5 bases). CDR3 bases: TGTGCCAGCAGCTTGGGGGGGAGTGAAAAACTGTTTTTT. This codes for CASSLGGSEKLFF.